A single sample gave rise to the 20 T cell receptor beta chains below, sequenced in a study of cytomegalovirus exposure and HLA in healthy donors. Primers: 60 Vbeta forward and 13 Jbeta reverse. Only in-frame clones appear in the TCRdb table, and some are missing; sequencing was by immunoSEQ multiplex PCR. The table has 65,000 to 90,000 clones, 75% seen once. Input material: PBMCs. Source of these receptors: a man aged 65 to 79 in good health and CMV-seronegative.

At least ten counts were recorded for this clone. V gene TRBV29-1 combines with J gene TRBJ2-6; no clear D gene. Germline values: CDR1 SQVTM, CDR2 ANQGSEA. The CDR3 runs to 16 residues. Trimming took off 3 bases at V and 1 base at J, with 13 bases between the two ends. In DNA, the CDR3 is TGCAGCGTTGACGTGTCGCGTCGATCTGGGGCCAACGTCCTGACTTTC. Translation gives CSVDVSRRSGANVLTF.

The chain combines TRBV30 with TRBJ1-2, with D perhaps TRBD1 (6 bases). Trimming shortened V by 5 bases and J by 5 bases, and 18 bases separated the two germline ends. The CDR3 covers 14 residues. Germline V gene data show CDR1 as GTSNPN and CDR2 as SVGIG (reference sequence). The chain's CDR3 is CAWVGAPLGYGYTF. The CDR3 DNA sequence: TGTGCCTGGGTGGGGGCGCCACTGGGTTATGGCTACACCTTC. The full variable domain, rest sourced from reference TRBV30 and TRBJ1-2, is SQTIHQWPATLVQPVGSPLSLECTVEGTSNPNLYWYRQAAGRGLQLLFYSVGIGQISSEVPQNLSASRPQDRQFILSSKKLLLSDSGFYLCAWVGAPLGYGYTFGSGTRLTVV.

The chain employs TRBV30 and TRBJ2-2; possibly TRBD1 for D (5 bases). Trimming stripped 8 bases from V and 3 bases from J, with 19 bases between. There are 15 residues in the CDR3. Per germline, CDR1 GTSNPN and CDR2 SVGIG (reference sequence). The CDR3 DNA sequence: TGTGCCGGATTTTCCCCCCTCAGGGACACCGGGGAGCTGTTTTTT. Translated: CAGFSPLRDTGELFF.

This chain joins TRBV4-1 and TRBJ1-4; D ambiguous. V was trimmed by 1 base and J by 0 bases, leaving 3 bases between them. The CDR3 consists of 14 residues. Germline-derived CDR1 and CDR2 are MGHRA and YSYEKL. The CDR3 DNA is TGCGCCAGCAGCCAAGTCACAACTAATGAAAAACTGTTTTTT. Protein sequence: CASSQVTTNEKLFF.

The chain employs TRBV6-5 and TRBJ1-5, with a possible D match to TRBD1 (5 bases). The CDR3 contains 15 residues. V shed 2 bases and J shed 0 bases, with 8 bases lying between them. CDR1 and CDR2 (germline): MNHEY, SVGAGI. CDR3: CASSYLGVSNQPQHF. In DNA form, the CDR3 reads TGTGCCAGCAGTTACCTAGGGGTTAGCAATCAGCCCCAGCATTTT.

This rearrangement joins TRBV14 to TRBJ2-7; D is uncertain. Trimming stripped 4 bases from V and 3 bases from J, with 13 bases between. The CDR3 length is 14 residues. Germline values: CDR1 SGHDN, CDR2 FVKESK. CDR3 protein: CASSPLTAYYEQYF. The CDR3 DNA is TGTGCCAGCAGCCCCCTAACAGCTTACTACGAGCAGTACTTC.

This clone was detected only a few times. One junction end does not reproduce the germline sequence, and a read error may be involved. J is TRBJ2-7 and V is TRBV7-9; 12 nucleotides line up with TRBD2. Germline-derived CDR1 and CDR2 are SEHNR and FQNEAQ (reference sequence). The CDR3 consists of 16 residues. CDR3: CSSSLAASGRAGEQYF. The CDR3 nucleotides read TGTTCCAGCAGCTTAGCGGCTAGCGGGAGGGCCGGCGAGCAGTACTTC.

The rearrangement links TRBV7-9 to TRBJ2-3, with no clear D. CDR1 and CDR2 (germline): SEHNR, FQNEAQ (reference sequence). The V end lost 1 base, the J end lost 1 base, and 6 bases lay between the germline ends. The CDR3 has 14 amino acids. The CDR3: CASSLGVRTDTQYF. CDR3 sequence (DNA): TGTGCCAGCAGCTTAGGAGTCCGCACAGATACGCAGTATTTT.

The CDR3 DNA reads as TGTGCCAGTACTGGGGCCAACTACGAGCAGTACTTC. This translates into CASTGANYEQYF. This sequence joins TRBV19 and TRBJ2-7; D possibly corresponds to TRBD1 (5 bases). The V end lost 7 bases, the J end lost 3 bases, and 10 bases lay between the germline ends. Germline CDR1 reads LNHDA; CDR2 reads SQIVND (reference sequence). This CDR3 has 12 residues.

CDR3 in amino acids: CARSPNSGQEPGDEQFF. The DNA of the CDR3 is TGTGCCAGAAGCCCCAATAGCGGGCAAGAGCCCGGCGATGAGCAGTTCTTC. The chain has TRBV5-3 and TRBJ2-1; TRBD2 aligns across 7 bases. TRBV5-3 is classed as an ORF, of uncertain function. CDR3 size: 17 residues. V lost 4 bases, J lost 8 bases, and 18 bases stayed unmatched.

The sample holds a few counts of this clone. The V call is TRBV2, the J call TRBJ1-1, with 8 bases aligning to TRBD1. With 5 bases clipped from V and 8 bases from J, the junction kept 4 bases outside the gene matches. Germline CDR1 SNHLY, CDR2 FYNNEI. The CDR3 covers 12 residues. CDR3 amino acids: CASSYDRGEAFF. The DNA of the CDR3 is TGTGCCAGCAGTTACGACAGGGGCGAAGCTTTCTTT.

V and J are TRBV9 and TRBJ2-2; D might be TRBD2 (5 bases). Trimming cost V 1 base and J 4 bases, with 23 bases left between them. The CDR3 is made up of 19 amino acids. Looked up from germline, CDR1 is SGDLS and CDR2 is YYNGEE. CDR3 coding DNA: TGTGCCAGCAGCGTAAAGGAATTGGATTCCAGCGGCACCACCGGGGAGCTGTTTTTT. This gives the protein CASSVKELDSSGTTGELFF.

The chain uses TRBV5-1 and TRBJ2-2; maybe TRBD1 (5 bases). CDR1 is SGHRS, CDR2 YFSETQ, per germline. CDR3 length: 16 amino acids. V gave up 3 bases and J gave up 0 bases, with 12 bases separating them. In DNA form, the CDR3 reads TGCGCCAGCAGCTGGGGCCGGCTGACGAACACCGGGGAGCTGTTTTTT. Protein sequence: CASSWGRLTNTGELFF.

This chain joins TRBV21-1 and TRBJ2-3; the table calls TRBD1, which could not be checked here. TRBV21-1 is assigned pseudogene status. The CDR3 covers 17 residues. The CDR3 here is CASSNSGTGGFTDTQYF. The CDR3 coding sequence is TGTGCCAGCAGCAATTCCGGGACAGGGGGCTTCACAGATACGCAGTATTTT.

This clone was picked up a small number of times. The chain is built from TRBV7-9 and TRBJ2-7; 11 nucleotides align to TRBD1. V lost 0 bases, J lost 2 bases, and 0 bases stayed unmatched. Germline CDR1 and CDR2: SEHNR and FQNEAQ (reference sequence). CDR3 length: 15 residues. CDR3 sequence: CASSLAGQGAYEQYF. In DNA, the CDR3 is TGTGCCAGCAGCTTAGCGGGACAGGGGGCCTACGAGCAGTACTTC.

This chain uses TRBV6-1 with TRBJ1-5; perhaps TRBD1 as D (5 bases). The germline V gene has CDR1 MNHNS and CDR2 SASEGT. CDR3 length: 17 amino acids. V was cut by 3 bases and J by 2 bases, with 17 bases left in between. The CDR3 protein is CASSDRAPFLGNQPQHF. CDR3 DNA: TGTGCCAGCAGTGACAGGGCCCCCTTTCTTGGCAATCAGCCCCAGCATTTT.

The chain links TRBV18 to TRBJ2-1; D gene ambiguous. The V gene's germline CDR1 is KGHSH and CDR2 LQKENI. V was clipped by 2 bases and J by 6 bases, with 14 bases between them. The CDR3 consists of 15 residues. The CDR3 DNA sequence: TGTGCCAGCTCACCATACCCCCCACCCGGCAATGAGCAGTTCTTC. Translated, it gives CASSPYPPPGNEQFF.

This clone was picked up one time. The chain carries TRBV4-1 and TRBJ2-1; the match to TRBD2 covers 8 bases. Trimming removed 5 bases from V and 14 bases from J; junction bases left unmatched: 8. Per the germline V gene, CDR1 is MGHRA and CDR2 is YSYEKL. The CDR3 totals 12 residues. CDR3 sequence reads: CASSERGGPEFF. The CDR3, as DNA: TGCGCCAGCAGCGAACGGGGGGGCCCTGAGTTCTTC.

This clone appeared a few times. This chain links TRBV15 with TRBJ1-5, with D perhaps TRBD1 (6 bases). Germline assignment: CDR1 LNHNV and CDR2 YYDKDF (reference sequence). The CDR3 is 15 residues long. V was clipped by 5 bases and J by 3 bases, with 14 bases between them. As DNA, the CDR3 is TGTGCCACCAGCCCATTGAGGACAGACAATCAGCCCCAGCATTTT. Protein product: CATSPLRTDNQPQHF.

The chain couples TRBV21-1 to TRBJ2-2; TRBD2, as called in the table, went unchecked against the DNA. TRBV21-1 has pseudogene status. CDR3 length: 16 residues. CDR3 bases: TGTGCCAGCAGCAATCGCGCGGGGGCGCGCACCGGGGAGCTGTTTTTT. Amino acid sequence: CASSNRAGARTGELFF.